These T cell receptor beta chains were read from a single sample in a study of T cell repertoires in cytomegalovirus infection. No antigens are known for them. TCRdb re-derived calls from the reads in MiXCR, one entry per CDR3 protein. Here the sample spans about 110,000 distinct CDR3 sequences, about 30% being singletons. Here the sequenced sample was CD8+ T cells from cultured PBMCs, taken from culture after CMV antigen stimulation. The source of these receptors is a human donor in good health (CMV status not recorded). Some clones in this sample may be carry-over from other donors' samples. CDR3s include the opening cysteine and the closing phenylalanine or tryptophan. The D gene is left open where the match is weak. Expanded clones are given a class, and other clones once, few, many or no size at all.

>TRBJ2-4|few|.|TRBV27
CASSLSPRENIQYF
TGTGCCAGCAGTTTGTCTCCTAGAGAAAACATTCAGTACTTC
>TRBJ1-1|few|.|TRBV7-8
CASSPETGNTEAFF
TGTGCCAGCAGCCCCGAAACAGGGAACACTGAAGCTTTCTTT
>TRBJ2-7|.|.|TRBV2
CASRKWTESYEQYF
TGTGCCAGCAGGAAATGGACCGAATCCTACGAGCAGTACTTC
>TRBJ2-7|.|TRBD1|TRBV19
CASSRAGTGGYEQYF
TGTGCCAGTAGCCGAGCCGGGACAGGGGGGTACGAGCAGTACTTC
>TRBJ1-1|few|.|TRBV15
CATSRDRLGETMNTEAFF
TGTGCCACCAGCAGAGATCGCTTGGGAGAGACTATGAACACTGAAGCTTTCTTT
>TRBJ2-7|.|TRBD1|TRBV27
CASSPRTGRFYEQYF
TGTGCCAGCAGTCCGAGGACAGGGAGGTTCTACGAGCAGTACTTC
>TRBJ2-3|few|TRBD2|TRBV7-3
CASSLGLAGTGDTQYF
TGTGCCAGCAGCTTAGGACTAGCCGGGACGGGGGATACGCAGTATTTT
>TRBJ2-7|.|TRBD2|TRBV7-9
CASSLVDLGLAGLLLRKQYF
TGTGCCAGCAGCTTAGTGGACCTGGGACTAGCGGGTTTACTTCTACGAAAGCAGTACTTC
>TRBJ2-5|few|.|TRBV24-1
CATSVAGEETQYF
TGTGCCACCAGTGTTGCAGGGGAAGAGACCCAGTACTTC
>TRBJ1-2|.|.|TRBV5-4
CASSLDGRFSEGYTF
TGTGCCAGCAGTCTGGACGGCCGCTTCTCGGAAGGCTACACCTTC
>TRBJ2-1|many|.|TRBV7-8
CASSRLAGPFPDEQFF
TGTGCCAGCAGCCGACTGGCGGGGCCGTTTCCAGATGAGCAGTTCTTC
>TRBJ2-7|.|.|TRBV27
CASSFEAGYEQYF
TGTGCCAGCAGTTTCGAGGCGGGCTACGAGCAGTACTTC
>TRBJ2-7|few|.|TRBV9
CASSAAAELYEQYF
TGTGCCAGCAGCGCCGCGGCGGAGCTCTACGAGCAGTACTTC
>TRBJ2-1|few|TRBD1|TRBV5-6
CASSPQGGLTYNEQFF
TGTGCCAGCAGCCCACAGGGGGGACTTACATACAATGAGCAGTTCTTC
>TRBJ2-7|many|.|TRBV7-2
CASSLRDTSYEQYF
TGTGCCAGCAGCTTAAGGGACACCTCCTACGAGCAGTACTTC
>TRBJ2-2|few|TRBD2|TRBV5-1
CASSWGLAGTGELFF
TGCGCCAGCAGCTGGGGACTAGCGGGGACCGGGGAGCTGTTTTTT
>TRBJ2-3|once|TRBD2|TRBV19
CASNKGLAGIGDTQYF
TGTGCCAGTAATAAGGGACTAGCGGGGATTGGAGATACGCAGTATTTT
>TRBJ2-3|few|TRBD1|TRBV5-1
CASSQRQGAFTDTQYF
TGCGCCAGCAGCCAAAGACAGGGGGCTTTCACAGATACGCAGTATTTT
>TRBJ2-1|.|TRBD2|TRBV9
CASSPGSGGTYNEQFF
TGTGCCAGCAGCCCGGGATCGGGGGGGACTTACAATGAGCAGTTCTTC
>TRBJ2-7|.|.|TRBV4-2
CASSPWEASYEQYF
TGTGCCAGCAGCCCTTGGGAGGCTTCCTACGAGCAGTACTTC